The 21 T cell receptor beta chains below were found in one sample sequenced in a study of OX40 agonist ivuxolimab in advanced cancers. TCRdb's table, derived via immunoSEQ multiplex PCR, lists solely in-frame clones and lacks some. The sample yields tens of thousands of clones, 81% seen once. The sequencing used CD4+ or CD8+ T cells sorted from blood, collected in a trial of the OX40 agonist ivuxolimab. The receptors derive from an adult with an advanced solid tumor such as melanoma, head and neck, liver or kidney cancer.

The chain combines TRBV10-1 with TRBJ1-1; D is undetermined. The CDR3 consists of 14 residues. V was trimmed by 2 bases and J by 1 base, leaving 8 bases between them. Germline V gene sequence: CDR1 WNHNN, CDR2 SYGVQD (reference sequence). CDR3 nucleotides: TGCGCCAGCAGTGAGAAAGGGTGGAACACTGAAGCTTTCTTT. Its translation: CASSEKGWNTEAFF.

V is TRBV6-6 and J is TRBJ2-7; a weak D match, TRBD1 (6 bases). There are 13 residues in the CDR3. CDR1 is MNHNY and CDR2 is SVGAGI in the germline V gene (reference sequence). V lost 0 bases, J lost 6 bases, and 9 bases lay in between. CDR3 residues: CASSYSGTSEQYV. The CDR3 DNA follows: TGTGCCAGCAGTTACTCCGGGACAAGCGAGCAGTACGTC.

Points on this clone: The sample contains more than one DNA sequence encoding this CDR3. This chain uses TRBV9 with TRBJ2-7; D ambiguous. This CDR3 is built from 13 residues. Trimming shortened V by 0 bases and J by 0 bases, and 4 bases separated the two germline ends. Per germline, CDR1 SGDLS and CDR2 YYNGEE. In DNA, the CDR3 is TGTGCCAGCAGCGTAGGGGACTCCTACGAGCAGTACTTC. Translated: CASSVGDSYEQYF.

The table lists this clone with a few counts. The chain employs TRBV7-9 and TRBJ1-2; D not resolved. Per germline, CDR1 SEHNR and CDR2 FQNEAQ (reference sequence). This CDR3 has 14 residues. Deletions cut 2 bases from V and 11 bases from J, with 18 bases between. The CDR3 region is CASSLTWADGRYTF. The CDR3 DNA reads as TGTGCCAGCAGCTTAACTTGGGCCGACGGACGGTACACCTTC.

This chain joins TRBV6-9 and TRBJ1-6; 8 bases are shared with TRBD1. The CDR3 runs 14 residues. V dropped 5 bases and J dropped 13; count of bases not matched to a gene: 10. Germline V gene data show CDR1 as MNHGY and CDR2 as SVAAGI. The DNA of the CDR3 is TGTGCCAGCAGTCTCGGGACAGGTGGACAGCCCCTCCACTTT. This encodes CASSLGTGGQPLHF.

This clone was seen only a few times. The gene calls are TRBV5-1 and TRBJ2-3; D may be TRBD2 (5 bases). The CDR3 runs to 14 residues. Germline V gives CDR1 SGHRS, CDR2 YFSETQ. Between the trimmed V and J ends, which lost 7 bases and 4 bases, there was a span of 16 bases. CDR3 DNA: TGCGCCAGCGGAGACGGGTTGAGGGCAGATACGCAGTATTTT. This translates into CASGDGLRADTQYF.

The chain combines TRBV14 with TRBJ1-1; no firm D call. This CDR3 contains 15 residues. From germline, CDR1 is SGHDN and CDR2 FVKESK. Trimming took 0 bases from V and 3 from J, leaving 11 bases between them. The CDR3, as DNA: TGTGCCAGCAGCCAAGATCATCCAGTTTACACTGAAGCTTTCTTT. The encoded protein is CASSQDHPVYTEAFF. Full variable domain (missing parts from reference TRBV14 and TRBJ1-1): EAGVTQFPSHSVIEKGQTVTLRCDPISGHDNLYWYRRVMGKEIKFLLHFVKESKQDESGMPNNRFLAERTGGTYSTLKVQPAELEDSGVYFCASSQDHPVYTEAFFGQGTRLTVV.

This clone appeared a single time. The CDR3 DNA is TGTGCCAGCAGCTTAGGCCGAAGGACTAGCGGGAAAGAGACCCAGTACTTC. Protein: CASSLGRRTSGKETQYF. The V gene is TRBV13, the J gene TRBJ2-5; 12 bases agree with TRBD2. Losses at the gene ends were 0 bases for V and 3 bases for J; bases not matched to a gene: 5. The germline V gene has CDR1 PRHDT and CDR2 FYEKMQ (reference sequence). The CDR3 runs to 17 residues.

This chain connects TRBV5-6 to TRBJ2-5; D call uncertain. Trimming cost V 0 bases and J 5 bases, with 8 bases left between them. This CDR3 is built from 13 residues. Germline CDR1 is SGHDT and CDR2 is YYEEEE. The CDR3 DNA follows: TGTGCCAGCAGCTTGGTTACTGGGGAGACCCAGTACTTC. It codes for CASSLVTGETQYF.

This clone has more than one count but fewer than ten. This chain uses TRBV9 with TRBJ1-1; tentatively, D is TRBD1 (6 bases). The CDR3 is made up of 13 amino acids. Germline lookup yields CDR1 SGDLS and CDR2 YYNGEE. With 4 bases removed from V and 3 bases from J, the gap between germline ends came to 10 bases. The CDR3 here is CASSSTGYTEAFF. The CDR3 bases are TGTGCCAGCAGCTCTACAGGGTACACTGAAGCTTTCTTT. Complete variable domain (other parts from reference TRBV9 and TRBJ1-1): DSGVTQTPKHLITATGQRVTLRCSPRSGDLSVYWYQQSLDQGLQFLIQYYNGEERAKGNILERFSAQQFPDLHSELNLSSLELGDSALYFCASSSTGYTEAFFGQGTRLTVV.

DNA of the CDR3: TGCAGCGTTGTCTCCGGGGAGGATGAAAAACTGTTTTTT. Translating gives CSVVSGEDEKLFF. J is TRBJ1-4 and V is TRBV29-1; D call uncertain. This CDR3 has 13 amino acids. V was clipped by 4 bases and J by 6 bases, with 12 bases between them. In germline, CDR1 is SQVTM, CDR2 ANQGSEA.

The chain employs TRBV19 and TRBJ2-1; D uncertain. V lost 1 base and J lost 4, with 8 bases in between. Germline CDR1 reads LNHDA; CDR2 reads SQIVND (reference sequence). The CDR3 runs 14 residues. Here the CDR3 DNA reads TGTGCCAGTAGTATAGGTTCCCTGTACAATGAGCAGTTCTTC. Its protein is CASSIGSLYNEQFF.

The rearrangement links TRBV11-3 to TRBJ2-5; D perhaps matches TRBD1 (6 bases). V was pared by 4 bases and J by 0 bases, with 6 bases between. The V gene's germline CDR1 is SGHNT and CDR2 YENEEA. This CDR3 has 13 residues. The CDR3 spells CASSSGDQETQYF. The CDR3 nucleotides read TGTGCCAGCAGCTCAGGGGACCAAGAGACCCAGTACTTC.

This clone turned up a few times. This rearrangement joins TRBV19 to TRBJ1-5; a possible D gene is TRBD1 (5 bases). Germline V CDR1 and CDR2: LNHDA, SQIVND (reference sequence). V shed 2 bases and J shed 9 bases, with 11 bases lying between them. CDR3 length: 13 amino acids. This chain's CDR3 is CASSIQGLRPQHF. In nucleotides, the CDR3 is TGTGCCAGTAGTATACAGGGCTTGCGGCCCCAGCATTTT.

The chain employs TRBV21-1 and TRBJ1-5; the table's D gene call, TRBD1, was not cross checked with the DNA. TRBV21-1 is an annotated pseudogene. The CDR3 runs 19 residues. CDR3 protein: CASRSAIVRTAYSNQPQHF. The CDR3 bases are TGTGCCAGCAGATCTGCGATTGTTCGGACAGCTTATAGCAATCAGCCCCAGCATTTT.

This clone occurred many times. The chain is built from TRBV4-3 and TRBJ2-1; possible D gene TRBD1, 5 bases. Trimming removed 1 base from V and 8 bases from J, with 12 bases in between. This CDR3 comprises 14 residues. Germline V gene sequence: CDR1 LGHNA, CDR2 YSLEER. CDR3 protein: CASSQGGRSDEQFF. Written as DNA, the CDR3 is TGCGCCAGCAGCCAAGGGGGCAGATCGGATGAGCAGTTCTTC.

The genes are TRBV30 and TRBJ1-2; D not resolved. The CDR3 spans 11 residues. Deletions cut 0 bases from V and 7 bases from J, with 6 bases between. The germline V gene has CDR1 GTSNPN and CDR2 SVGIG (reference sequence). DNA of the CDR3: TGTGCCTGGAGTGTACCGTCTGGCTACACCTTC. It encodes CAWSVPSGYTF. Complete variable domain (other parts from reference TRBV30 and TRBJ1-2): SQTIHQWPATLVQPVGSPLSLECTVEGTSNPNLYWYRQAAGRGLQLLFYSVGIGQISSEVPQNLSASRPQDRQFILSSKKLLLSDSGFYLCAWSVPSGYTFGSGTRLTVV.

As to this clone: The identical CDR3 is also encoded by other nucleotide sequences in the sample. Written as DNA, the CDR3 is TGTGCCAGCAGTTACTCCTCAGAATACGAGCAGTACTTC. This translates into CASSYSSEYEQYF. The V gene is TRBV6-6, the J gene TRBJ2-7; D remains ambiguous. CDR3 length: 13 residues. V was pared by 0 bases and J by 4 bases, with 7 bases between. Per the germline V gene, CDR1 is MNHNY and CDR2 is SVGAGI (reference sequence).

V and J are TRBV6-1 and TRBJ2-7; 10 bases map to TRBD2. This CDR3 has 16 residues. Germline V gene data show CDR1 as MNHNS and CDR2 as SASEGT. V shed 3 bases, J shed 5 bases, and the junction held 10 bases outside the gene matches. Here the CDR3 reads CASSEKREGWVDEQYF. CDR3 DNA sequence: TGTGCCAGCAGTGAGAAGCGGGAGGGATGGGTCGACGAGCAGTACTTC.

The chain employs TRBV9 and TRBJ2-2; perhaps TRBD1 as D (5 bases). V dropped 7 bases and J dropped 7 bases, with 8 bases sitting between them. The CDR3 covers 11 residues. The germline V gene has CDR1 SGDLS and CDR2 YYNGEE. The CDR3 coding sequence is TGTGCCAGCGGGGCCCTCGGGGAGCTGTTTTTT. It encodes CASGALGELFF.

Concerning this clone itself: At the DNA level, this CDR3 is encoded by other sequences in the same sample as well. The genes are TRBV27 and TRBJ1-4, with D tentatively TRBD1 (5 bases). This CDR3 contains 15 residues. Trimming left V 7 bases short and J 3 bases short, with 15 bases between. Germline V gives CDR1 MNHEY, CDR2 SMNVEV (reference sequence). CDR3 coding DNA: TGTGCCAGCAACGACAGAGGAGAGTCTAATGAAAAACTGTTTTTT. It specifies CASNDRGESNEKLFF.